The 15 T cell receptor beta chains below come from one sample, sequenced in a study of T cell repertoires in cytomegalovirus infection. TCRdb itself ran the reads through MiXCR, one entry per CDR3 protein. The top ten clones hold around 8% of a sample with some 600,000 distinct CDR3 sequences, 24% of them seen once. Sequencing was carried out using CD8+ T cells from PBMCs. All receptors come from a human donor in good health (CMV status not recorded). Some clones in this sample may be carry-over from other donors' samples.

The table lists this clonotype with a few counts. The chain uses TRBV6-5 and TRBJ2-1; perhaps TRBD1 as D (5 bases). This CDR3 is 11 amino acids long. Trimming stripped 5 bases from V and 9 bases from J, with 8 bases between. Per the germline V gene, CDR1 is MNHEY and CDR2 is SVGAGI. In nucleotides, the CDR3 is TGTGCCAGCAGTGCCCAGGGTGAGCAGTTCTTC. Translated, it gives CASSAQGEQFF.

The chain carries TRBV19 and TRBJ1-1; possibly TRBD1 for D (6 bases). Germline CDR1 LNHDA, CDR2 SQIVND (reference sequence). V lost 3 bases and J 4 bases, leaving 15 bases between the germline ends. The CDR3 runs to 15 residues. The CDR3 DNA reads as TGTGCCAGTAGTATGGGACATCTAGGGACCACTGAAGCTTTCTTT. This translates into CASSMGHLGTTEAFF.

Written as DNA, the CDR3 is TGTGCCAGCAGTCACTGGGGGCGGGGGGACGAGACGGATACGCAGTATTTT. Residues: CASSHWGRGDETDTQYF. J is TRBJ2-3 and V is TRBV6-4; 8 bases line up with TRBD2. This CDR3 region has 17 residues. The germline CDR1 and CDR2 sequences are MRHNA and SNTAGT. The junction had 16 bases not matched to a gene; V was cut back by 5 bases and J by 6 bases.

This clonotype was found many times. The chain combines TRBV28 with TRBJ2-5, with D possibly being TRBD2 (6 bases). Trimming removed 5 bases from V and 7 bases from J, with 17 bases in between. The CDR3 is 14 residues long. Germline V CDR1 and CDR2: MDHEN, SYDVKM. The CDR3 sequence: CASSQTGTGGTQYF. Written as DNA, the CDR3 is TGTGCCAGCAGTCAAACCGGGACTGGGGGGACCCAGTACTTC.

This clonotype was observed many times. The chain links TRBV12-5 to TRBJ2-5; no firm D call. Germline V gene data show CDR1 as LGHNT and CDR2 as FRNRAP. V was clipped by 2 bases and J by 5 bases, with 6 bases between them. The CDR3 loop spans 12 amino acids. DNA of the CDR3: TGTGCTAGTGGTTTGTCCGTTGAGACCCAGTACTTC. Amino acid sequence: CASGLSVETQYF.

This rearrangement joins TRBV5-5 to TRBJ2-2; a possible D gene is TRBD1 (5 bases). This CDR3 is built from 15 residues. Germline V lookup: CDR1 SGHKS, CDR2 YYEKEE (reference sequence). V gave up 4 bases and J gave up 0 bases, with 10 bases separating them. CDR3 DNA sequence: TGTGCCAGCAGCCTGGACACGGCGAACACCGGGGAGCTGTTTTTT. This translates into CASSLDTANTGELFF.

Only one count was recorded for this clonotype. Given a much more abundant clone one base away, this may be a read error. The rearrangement links TRBV6-6 to TRBJ2-5, with D maybe TRBD2 (5 bases). From germline, CDR1 is MNHNY and CDR2 SVGAGI (reference sequence). CDR3 length: 17 amino acids. V gave up 4 bases and J gave up 2 bases, with 20 bases separating them. The CDR3 DNA is TGTGCCAGCAGTTCCCACGAGGCTAGCTGGGATCAAGAGACCCAGTACTTC. It yields the protein CASSSHEASWDQETQYF.

The CDR3 DNA reads TGTGCCAGCAGGCGTGATCCGGGACCATCGAGCTCCTACAATGAGCAGTTCTTC. This encodes CASRRDPGPSSSYNEQFF. The V and J genes are TRBV5-5 and TRBJ2-1, with D perhaps assigned TRBD1 or TRBD2 (5 bases each). Trimming shortened V by 5 bases and J by 0 bases, and 21 bases separated the two germline ends. The CDR3 is made up of 18 amino acids. The germline CDR1 and CDR2 sequences are SGHKS and YYEKEE (reference sequence).

In this sample, this clonotype turned up a few times. The gene calls are TRBV6-2 or TRBV6-3 and TRBJ2-6, with 8 bases that match TRBD1. Trimming removed 8 bases from V and 2 bases from J; junction bases left unmatched: 5. The CDR3 sequence is 15 residues long. CDR1 MNHEY and CDR2 SVGEGT come from the germline V gene. The CDR3 nucleotides are TGTGCCAGCCGAAAGGACAGGGCTGGGGCCAACGTCCTGACTTTC. It codes for CASRKDRAGANVLTF.

This clonotype appeared many times. The chain uses TRBV6-1 and TRBJ2-1; D may correspond to TRBD1 or TRBD2 (5 bases each). V gave up 6 bases and J gave up 3 bases, with 15 bases separating them. The CDR3 covers 15 residues. Germline CDR1 reads MNHNS; CDR2 reads SASEGT. CDR3 sequence reads: CASRGEASLYNEQFF. CDR3 nucleotide sequence: TGTGCCAGCAGAGGGGAAGCTAGCCTCTACAATGAGCAGTTCTTC.

Of note for this clonotype: One end of the junction varies from germline; a read error may be responsible. The chain combines TRBV28 with TRBJ1-5; D not resolved. This CDR3 contains 17 residues. Germline CDR1 reads MDHEN; CDR2 reads SYDVKM. CDR3 bases: TGTGCCAACAGTTTAGGACGGACCGACTATAGCAATCAGCCCCAGCATTTT. Translated, it gives CANSLGRTDYSNQPQHF. Combining the CDR3 with reference TRBV28 and TRBJ1-5 gives the whole variable domain DVKVTQSSRYLVKRTGEKVFLECVQDMDHENMFWYRQDPGLGLRLIYFSYDVKMKEKGDIPEGYSVSREKKERFSLILESASTNQTSMYLCANSLGRTDYSNQPQHFGDGTRLSIL.

In this sample, this clonotype turned up many times. This chain joins TRBV5-4 and TRBJ2-1; 12 bases match TRBD2. This CDR3 is built from 15 residues. J gave up 5 bases and V 4 bases, and 4 bases lay outside the gene matches. CDR1 and CDR2 from the germline V gene are SGHNT and YYREEE (reference sequence). CDR3 sequence: CASSLTSGGHNEQFF. The CDR3 DNA is TGTGCCAGCAGCCTGACTAGCGGGGGTCACAATGAGCAGTTCTTC.

The J gene is TRBJ2-3, the V gene TRBV4-1; 7 bases agree with TRBD2. Germline assignment: CDR1 MGHRA and CDR2 YSYEKL. The CDR3 spans 15 residues. Trimming at V came to 6 bases and at J to 3 bases, leaving 9 bases not matched to a gene. The CDR3 nucleotides read TGCGCCAGCAGTCGTATACGGGGGGAGACAGATACGCAGTATTTT. This encodes CASSRIRGETDTQYF.

This clonotype showed up many times. The chain carries TRBV7-2 and TRBJ2-2; D remains ambiguous. This CDR3 has 13 amino acids. Germline V gives CDR1 SGHTA, CDR2 FQGNSA. Trimming removed 7 bases at V and 0 bases at J, with 6 bases between. The CDR3: CASIGANTGELFF. The DNA for the CDR3 is TGTGCCAGCATTGGAGCGAACACCGGGGAGCTGTTTTTT.

In this sample, this clonotype turned up a few times. The gene calls are TRBV20-1 and TRBJ2-7; D gene uncertain. There are 12 residues in the CDR3. CDR1 DFQATT and CDR2 SNEGSKA come from the germline V gene (reference sequence). The V and J ends lost 0 bases and 3 bases respectively, with 6 bases between them. The CDR3 DNA is TGCAGTGCTAGAGAGGCCAACTACGAGCAGTACTTC. Translated, it gives CSAREANYEQYF.